These 14 T cell receptor beta chains originate from one sample sequenced in a study of identical twins. TCRdb used MiXCR to reprocess the 5' RACE reads, holding one entry per CDR3 protein. The sample shows 300,000 to 400,000 distinct CDR3 sequences, about 12% of them seen only once. These data were also filed under a second study, of yellow fever vaccine responses in identical twins.

Material: CD8+ T cells sorted from blood. The receptors were sampled from a woman aged 18-29 years in good health.

This chain connects TRBV3-1 to TRBJ2-3; D unclear. This CDR3 contains 17 residues. Germline V lookup: CDR1 LGHDT, CDR2 YNNKEL (reference sequence). V lost 2 bases, J lost 2 bases, and 17 bases lay in between. DNA for the CDR3: TGTGCCAGCAGCCAAAGACCTACTGACGCGGTCACAGATACGCAGTATTTT. Amino acids: CASSQRPTDAVTDTQYF.

The rearrangement joins TRBV7-8 to TRBJ1-1; D is perhaps TRBD1 (5 bases). The CDR3 has 12 residues. Per the germline V gene, CDR1 is SGHVS and CDR2 is FQNEAQ. Trimming stripped 5 bases from V and 4 bases from J, with 8 bases between. The CDR3 coding sequence is TGTGCCAGCAGCCCGACAGTCACTGAAGCTTTCTTT. As protein: CASSPTVTEAFF.

The V call is TRBV7-8, the J call TRBJ1-6; D not certain. The CDR3 contains 15 residues. The V end was cut by 5 bases, the J end by 0 bases, with 8 bases between. In germline, CDR1 is SGHVS, CDR2 FQNEAQ. The CDR3 DNA sequence: TGTGCCAGCAGCCCAGAGGGCTCCTATAATTCACCCCTCCACTTT. It specifies CASSPEGSYNSPLHF.

This clonotype was recorded a few times. This chain connects TRBV7-8 to TRBJ2-3; 7 bases align to TRBD1. The CDR3 totals 16 residues. The germline V gene encodes CDR1 SGHVS and CDR2 FQNEAQ. V shed 0 bases, J shed 4 bases, and the junction held 7 bases outside the gene matches. CDR3 nucleotide sequence: TGTGCCAGCAGCTTAGCCGCCGGGACAGCTTCAGATACGCAGTATTTT. Amino acid sequence: CASSLAAGTASDTQYF.

There are a few counts of this clonotype. This rearrangement joins TRBV10-2 to TRBJ1-2; a weak D match, TRBD1 (5 bases). CDR1 WSHSY and CDR2 SAAADI come from the germline V gene. Trimming removed 0 bases from V and 3 bases from J, with 8 bases in between. The CDR3 spans 14 residues. The CDR3 sequence is CASSESSGDYGYTF. CDR3 DNA: TGCGCCAGCAGTGAGTCCTCGGGGGACTATGGCTACACCTTC.

This clonotype came up a few times. This chain uses TRBV10-3 with TRBJ2-2; D gene ambiguous. The germline CDR1 and CDR2 sequences are ENHRY and SYGVKD. Trimming took 5 bases from V and 3 from J, leaving 16 bases between them. The CDR3 covers 16 residues. CDR3 in amino acids: CAISPGSPFDTGELFF. The DNA for the CDR3 is TGTGCCATCAGTCCCGGGTCCCCTTTCGACACCGGGGAGCTGTTTTTT.

In its sample, this clonotype was seen a few times. The chain combines TRBV24-1 with TRBJ2-3, with D uncertain. The CDR3 runs 13 residues. Per germline, CDR1 KGHDR and CDR2 SFDVKD. V was pared by 9 bases and J by 1 base, with 10 bases between. CDR3 DNA: TGTGCCACCGGACCTGGGGGCACAGATACGCAGTATTTT. Translating gives CATGPGGTDTQYF.

The chain employs TRBV27 and TRBJ2-5, with D possibly matching TRBD2 (7 bases). The CDR3 spans 17 residues. V shed 5 bases and J shed 5 bases, with 24 bases lying between them. Per the germline V gene, CDR1 is MNHEY and CDR2 is SMNVEV (reference sequence). CDR3 region: CASSPHAGAGVGETQYF. CDR3 bases: TGTGCCAGCAGTCCCCACGCAGGGGCGGGGGTGGGCGAGACCCAGTACTTC.

This clonotype has just a few counts. The chain is built from TRBV12-3 or TRBV12-4 and TRBJ1-1, with D tentatively TRBD1 (5 bases). V was shortened by 6 bases and J by 1 base, with 9 bases between the two germline ends. This CDR3 has 13 amino acids. The CDR3 is CASRPGGNTEAFF. CDR3 in DNA: TGTGCCAGCAGGCCGGGGGGGAACACTGAAGCTTTCTTT.

V is TRBV28 and J is TRBJ2-1; D might be TRBD1 or TRBD2, each matching 5 bases. Trimming stripped 6 bases from V and 4 bases from J, with 16 bases between. This CDR3 has 15 residues. Germline values: CDR1 MDHEN, CDR2 SYDVKM. The CDR3 DNA reads as TGTGCCAGCAGCTCCCCGGGACCAGAGTACAATGAGCAGTTCTTC. Translation: CASSSPGPEYNEQFF. Combining the CDR3 with reference TRBV28 and TRBJ2-1 gives the whole variable domain DVKVTQSSRYLVKRTGEKVFLECVQDMDHENMFWYRQDPGLGLRLIYFSYDVKMKEKGDIPEGYSVSREKKERFSLILESASTNQTSMYLCASSSPGPEYNEQFFGPGTRLTVL.

This clonotype was counted between two and nine times. The V call is TRBV12-5, the J call TRBJ2-5; possibly TRBD2 for D (6 bases). The ends were cut back, 6 bases at V and 4 bases at J, with 18 bases in the middle. This CDR3 spans 15 amino acids. Germline lookup yields CDR1 LGHNT and CDR2 FRNRAP. This CDR3 is CASGPDYPPGETQYF. CDR3 nucleotides: TGTGCTAGTGGCCCGGACTACCCCCCCGGAGAGACCCAGTACTTC.

This clonotype was seen a handful of times. V is TRBV20-1 and J is TRBJ1-2; D remains unclear. The length of the CDR3 is 13 residues. V dropped 3 bases and J dropped 2 bases, with 10 bases sitting between them. The V gene's germline CDR1 is DFQATT and CDR2 SNEGSKA (reference sequence). In DNA, the CDR3 is TGCAGTGCTAGCACAGACCCCAACTATGGCTACACCTTC. Its protein is CSASTDPNYGYTF.

The chain uses TRBV4-2 and TRBJ2-7, with D unclear. V was cut by 4 bases and J by 3 bases, with 10 bases left in between. Germline-derived CDR1 and CDR2 are LGHNA and YNFKEQ. CDR3 length equals 13 residues. CDR3 region: CASSRQTFYEQYF. DNA of the CDR3: TGTGCCAGCAGCCGCCAAACGTTCTACGAGCAGTACTTC.

This clonotype was recorded many times. This sequence joins TRBV29-1 and TRBJ2-7; 10 positions match TRBD2. Germline CDR1 and CDR2: SQVTM and ANQGSEA. The CDR3 extends over 17 amino acids. V lost 3 bases to trimming and J lost 2 bases; unmatched junction nucleotides: 13. The CDR3 nucleotides read TGCAGCGTTGAGGGGGCCGCTAGCGGGAGTTGGGCCTACGAGCAGTACTTC. Its protein is CSVEGAASGSWAYEQYF.